A selection of T cell receptor beta chains follows, all from one sample in a study of vaccination and CD4 T cells after COVID-19. These receptors are not linked to any known antigen. Each CDR3 protein gets one entry after TCRdb re-called the PCR reads with MiXCR. This sample has around 15,000 distinct CDR3 sequences, with more than 55% found just once. The sequenced sample was CD4+ T cells from blood, cultured in vitro. These receptors originate from a human donor who had recovered from COVID-19. Both conserved end residues are part of each CDR3. Each record gives: clone size, J gene, CDR3 length, D gene, V gene, CDR3 protein, CDR3 DNA. The D gene is left open where the match is weak. Only part of the rows carry a size: once, few, many, or a class if the clone is expanded.

>.|TRBJ2-5|13|.|TRBV12-3/TRBV12-4
CASSLRGTETQYF
TGTGCCAGCAGTCTAAGGGGAACAGAGACCCAGTACTTC
>.|TRBJ1-4|12|.|TRBV28
CASTKGEEKLFF
TGTGCCAGCACGAAGGGTGAGGAAAAACTGTTTTTT
>.|TRBJ1-3|15|.|TRBV7-9
CASSAGTASGNTIYF
TGTGCCAGCAGCGCTGGGACCGCCTCTGGAAACACCATATATTTT
>.|TRBJ1-5|14|.|TRBV6-1
CASTPRGGNQPQHF
TGTGCCAGCACCCCTAGAGGGGGGAATCAGCCCCAGCATTTT
>.|TRBJ2-1|14|TRBD2|TRBV3-1
CASSQRTSGYEQFF
TGTGCCAGCAGCCAAAGGACTAGCGGATATGAGCAGTTCTTC
>.|TRBJ1-4|14|TRBD1|TRBV2
CASSRGLTNEKLFF
TGTGCCAGCAGTAGGGGGCTAACTAATGAAAAACTGTTTTTT
>.|TRBJ1-5|15|.|TRBV27
CASSSAEGGNQPQHF
TGTGCCAGCAGTTCAGCCGAGGGAGGCAATCAGCCCCAGCATTTT
>.|TRBJ2-1|15|TRBD2|TRBV7-9
CASSLITREENEQFF
TGTGCCAGCAGCTTAATAACCCGGGAGGAGAATGAGCAGTTCTTC
>.|TRBJ2-7|15|TRBD1|TRBV20-1
CSARRVRQGAYEQYF
TGCAGTGCTAGAAGAGTACGACAGGGGGCATACGAGCAGTACTTC
>few|TRBJ2-7|14|TRBD2|TRBV2
CASSDMLAGGGQYF
TGTGCCAGCAGTGATATGTTAGCGGGAGGGGGGCAGTACTTC
>few|TRBJ1-2|16|.|TRBV7-8
CASSSVGRASLYGYTF
TGTGCCAGCAGCTCGGTCGGCAGGGCGAGCCTCTATGGCTACACCTTC
>few|TRBJ2-5|14|TRBD1|TRBV20-1
CSATPGPQGGTQYF
TGCAGTGCTACCCCGGGACCACAGGGGGGGACCCAGTACTTC
>.|TRBJ1-4|13|.|TRBV20-1
CSARSGRGEKLFF
TGCAGTGCTAGATCAGGGAGAGGGGAAAAACTGTTTTTT
>large|TRBJ1-1|19|.|TRBV6-1
CASSESELVTGLGNTEAFF
TGTGCCAGCAGTGAATCAGAATTGGTCACGGGGTTAGGGAACACTGAAGCTTTCTTT
>.|TRBJ2-1|16|TRBD2|TRBV20-1
CSARDRVAGVYNEQFF
TGCAGTGCTAGGGACAGAGTAGCGGGAGTGTACAATGAGCAGTTCTTC
>.|TRBJ2-4|17|.|TRBV7-2
CASSLASWGAAQNIQYF
TGTGCCAGCAGCTTAGCGAGTTGGGGAGCGGCACAAAACATTCAGTACTTC
>.|TRBJ2-1|11|.|TRBV10-1
CAPNPYNEQFF
TGCGCGCCTAACCCCTACAATGAGCAGTTCTTC
>few|TRBJ1-1|15|.|TRBV20-1
CSARDVGARNTEAFF
TGCAGTGCTAGAGACGTGGGGGCTAGGAACACTGAAGCTTTCTTT
>.|TRBJ2-1|13|.|TRBV6-4
CASSVTTGNEQFF
TGTGCCAGCAGTGTCACCACCGGGAATGAGCAGTTCTTC
>few|TRBJ2-3|17|.|TRBV7-9
CASRGDRGLQAHHTQYF
TGTGCCAGCAGGGGGGACCGGGGACTCCAAGCACACCATACGCAGTATTTT
>once|TRBJ1-1|14|.|TRBV5-4
CASSLIGGRTEAFF
TGTGCCAGCAGCTTAATCGGGGGTAGGACTGAAGCTTTCTTT
>few|TRBJ1-2|17|.|TRBV4-3
CASSQGLLRRPLYGYTF
TGCGCCAGCAGCCAAGGTCTTCTCCGACGACCCCTCTATGGCTACACCTTC
>once|TRBJ2-7|12|.|TRBV30
CAWSRAPYEQYF
TGTGCCTGGAGCAGGGCTCCCTACGAGCAGTACTTC
>.|TRBJ2-5|13|.|TRBV19
CASSISTGGTQYF
TGTGCCAGTAGTATATCGACAGGTGGGACCCAGTACTTC
>.|TRBJ1-5|15|TRBD1|TRBV20-1
CSASAGTGADQPQHF
TGCAGTGCTTCCGCCGGGACAGGGGCGGATCAGCCCCAGCATTTT
>.|TRBJ1-2|16|TRBD1|TRBV6-1
CASSVRRQGGNYGYTF
TGTGCCAGCAGTGTACGCCGACAGGGTGGTAACTATGGCTACACCTTC
>.|TRBJ2-5|15|.|TRBV20-1
CSAREQPLEGGTQYF
TGCAGTGCTAGAGAGCAACCTCTAGAGGGGGGGACCCAGTACTTC
>large|TRBJ1-6|14|.|TRBV27
CASSLRLTNSPLHF
TGTGCCAGCAGTTTGCGATTGACCAATTCACCCCTCCACTTT
>.|TRBJ1-5|16|TRBD1|TRBV12-3/TRBV12-4
CASSDGTGSSNQPQHF
TGTGCCAGCAGTGATGGGACAGGGTCGTCCAATCAGCCCCAGCATTTT
>.|TRBJ2-7|12|.|TRBV6-1
CASSELGDEQYF
TGTGCCAGCAGTGAACTAGGGGACGAGCAGTACTTC
>.|TRBJ1-1|13|.|TRBV19
CASSIETAQEAFF
TGTGCCAGTAGTATAGAAACAGCCCAGGAAGCTTTCTTT
>few|TRBJ2-7|15|TRBD1|TRBV6-1
CASSPRDRVSYEQYF
TGTGCCAGCAGTCCCCGGGACAGGGTCTCCTACGAGCAGTACTTC
>.|TRBJ2-5|16|TRBD2|TRBV4-1
CASSQGVAGVGETQYF
TGCGCCAGCAGCCAAGGGGTAGCGGGGGTCGGAGAGACCCAGTACTTC
>few|TRBJ1-5|14|.|TRBV19
CASSIPRPPGPQHF
TGTGCCAGTAGTATACCACGGCCCCCGGGGCCCCAGCATTTT
>.|TRBJ1-2|15|.|TRBV2
CASSEAGQPNYGYTF
TGTGCCAGCAGTGAAGCGGGTCAACCTAACTATGGCTACACCTTC
>.|TRBJ2-7|15|.|TRBV6-7
CASISEWTDTYEQYF
TGTGCCAGCATTTCCGAATGGACAGATACCTACGAGCAGTACTTC
>.|TRBJ2-1|17|TRBD2|TRBV27
CASSLVSPREIPNEQFF
TGTGCCAGCAGTTTAGTCTCCCCGCGGGAGATCCCCAATGAGCAGTTCTTC
>few|TRBJ2-7|14|TRBD1|TRBV28
CASTTLTGPYEQYF
TGTGCCAGCACCACGCTGACAGGGCCTTACGAGCAGTACTTC
>few|TRBJ2-1|14|TRBD2|TRBV20-1
CSARPGGPRSEQFF
TGCAGTGCTAGACCGGGAGGGCCTCGGTCTGAGCAGTTCTTC
>.|TRBJ1-5|15|TRBD1|TRBV7-9
CASSPGQGFNQPQHF
TGTGCCAGCAGCCCGGGACAGGGTTTCAATCAGCCCCAGCATTTT
>.|TRBJ1-2|13|.|TRBV7-2
CASSLYSWNGYTF
TGTGCCAGCAGCTTATATTCTTGGAATGGCTACACCTTC
>few|TRBJ1-2|16|.|TRBV7-2
CASSPLLIGIGRGYTF
TGTGCCAGCAGCCCGCTGTTAATAGGAATCGGAAGGGGCTACACCTTC
>.|TRBJ1-2|13|.|TRBV29-1
CSVPRVFNYGYTF
TGCAGCGTTCCACGGGTATTTAACTATGGCTACACCTTC
>few|TRBJ2-7|13|.|TRBV28
CASTSPMHDGQYF
TGTGCCAGCACCTCCCCCATGCATGACGGGCAGTACTTC
>.|TRBJ1-2|15|.|TRBV19
CASQAPDGTNYGYTF
TGTGCCAGCCAAGCCCCAGACGGCACTAACTATGGCTACACCTTC
>.|TRBJ1-5|16|.|TRBV6-5
CASSYSSGGSNQPQHF
TGTGCCAGCAGTTACTCGAGCGGGGGAAGCAATCAGCCCCAGCATTTT
>few|TRBJ1-1|16|TRBD1|TRBV14
CASSRQGPFMNTEAFF
TGTGCCAGCAGCCGACAGGGGCCGTTCATGAACACTGAAGCTTTCTTT
>.|TRBJ2-7|13|.|TRBV19
CASSIVRGYEQYF
TGTGCCAGTAGTATTGTTCGGGGCTACGAGCAGTACTTC
>.|TRBJ2-3|16|TRBD2|TRBV20-1
CSARGFSGRSSDTQYF
TGCAGTGCTAGAGGATTCAGCGGGAGGAGCTCAGATACGCAGTATTTT
>.|TRBJ1-2|14|.|TRBV6-5
CASSYSEENYGYTF
TGTGCCAGCAGTTACTCGGAGGAAAACTATGGCTACACCTTC
>few|TRBJ1-5|13|.|TRBV10-3
CAIGLDGNQPQHF
TGTGCCATCGGCCTGGACGGGAATCAGCCCCAGCATTTT
>.|TRBJ2-7|17|TRBD2|TRBV6-1
CASRGLAGGPLGYEQYF
TGTGCCAGCAGAGGACTAGCGGGAGGGCCATTAGGATACGAGCAGTACTTC
>.|TRBJ2-5|13|TRBD2|TRBV6-1
CASRTSDQETQYF
TGTGCCAGCAGAACTAGCGATCAAGAGACCCAGTACTTC
>.|TRBJ1-5|15|TRBD1|TRBV6-1
CASSKPTGGGQPQHF
TGTGCCAGCAGTAAACCGACAGGGGGTGGTCAGCCCCAGCATTTT
>.|TRBJ2-7|15|TRBD1|TRBV27
CASRRARTGSFEQYF
TGTGCCAGCAGGAGAGCGCGGACAGGGTCGTTCGAGCAGTACTTC
>.|TRBJ1-1|15|TRBD1|TRBV12-3/TRBV12-4
CASSPNRGKHTEAFF
TGTGCCAGCAGTCCGAACAGGGGGAAGCATACTGAAGCTTTCTTT
>.|TRBJ1-3|13|.|TRBV6-2/TRBV6-3
CASSYNNGNTIYF
TGTGCCAGCAGTTATAACAATGGAAACACCATATATTTT
>.|TRBJ2-7|14|.|TRBV27
CASSLNGLSYEQYF
TGTGCCAGCAGTTTAAATGGTCTCTCCTACGAGCAGTACTTC